A selection of T cell receptor beta chains follows, all from one sample in a study of T cells in Graves' hyperthyroidism and ophthalmopathy. TCRdb re-called the multiplex PCR reads through MiXCR, storing one row per CDR3 protein. The repertoire includes over 700,000 distinct CDR3 sequences, around 20% of them detected once, and approximately 16% sits in the top ten. Sequencing was performed on blood. The receptors shown here come from a woman aged 45-65 years with Graves' hyperthyroidism that later progressed to Graves' ophthalmopathy. The conserved cysteine and the conserved F or W are not part of the CDR3 here. Fields, in order: CDR3 length, V gene, CDR3 protein.

12	TRBV7-9	ASSRDRSGEKLF
13	TRBV6-5	ASSYSSASNQPQH
9	TRBV30	AWSVGQGYT
18	TRBV20-1	SASSGMVRWSLGSQETQY
10	TRBV12-3/TRBV12-4	ASSFVTDTQY
12	TRBV19	ASISQGALHEQY
14	TRBV19	ASSIGAAMGNSPLH
15	TRBV6-1	ASSESVGVSSYNEQF
15	TRBV7-8	ASSSTTSTSGVYEQY
11	TRBV15	ATSSKGADTQY
11	TRBV4-2	ASSPGGVGGYT
13	TRBV7-9	ASSRGGASGNTIY
14	TRBV5-4	ASSTRITGGDSPLH
13	TRBV7-2	ASSLGGGGYNKQF
14	TRBV27	ASSGRPGTEIGELF
14	TRBV9	ASSVGAGRGTDTQY
13	TRBV13	ASSYSEGGIYEQY
12	TRBV6-5	ASSYSRGGNEQY
13	TRBV6-5	ASSYQSTSNYGYT
11	TRBV12-3/TRBV12-4	ASSLVAAYEQY
13	TRBV14	ASSQGTGRNSPLH
12	TRBV11-2	ASSLSKGRETQY
13	TRBV2	ASLTHREMLDGYT
14	TRBV7-2	ASSLDLSRMNTEAF
10	TRBV30	AWSPRKSTQY
11	TRBV10-3	AISDYGPYGYT
12	TRBV5-1	ASSLPAEADTQY
13	TRBV12-3/TRBV12-4	ASSSWRGVRQPQH
11	TRBV30	AWSTGNDSEQF
12	TRBV6-1	ASTQGGLKTEAF
15	TRBV12-3/TRBV12-4	ASSPGLAGVGTDTQY
13	TRBV20-1	SARDRWETNEKLF
11	TRBV7-2	ASSLRSGEKLF
13	TRBV7-2	ASSPSGGALDEQF
15	TRBV6-2/TRBV6-3	ASSYLRTSGITDTQY
12	TRBV20-1	SARDKASGNEQF
14	TRBV4-1	ASSQGEKGSDYGYT
14	TRBV3-1	ASSQDPGFGRNTIY
15	TRBV4-2	ASSQDSGNGLPREQY
13	TRBV18	ASSRGTGGSGELF
14	TRBV5-1	ASSLELSSYNSPLH
15	TRBV20-1	SARTRETGGRQETQY
13	TRBV24-1	ATSDRLGGTYEQY
11	TRBV11-2	ASSFAGAETQY
13	TRBV20-1	SARTGTGGFYGYT
12	TRBV18	ANKSTGYQETQY
13	TRBV29-1	SVEDQGGANYGYT
13	TRBV29-1	SVLRTGPSTDTQY
15	TRBV3-1	ASSQKPWTGANEKLF
14	TRBV20-1	SARDLREAYTGELF
13	TRBV3-1	ASSHRDARGGTQY
14	TRBV12-3/TRBV12-4	ASSKRGSGGSYEQY
11	TRBV20-1	SGFKQGFAEAF
9	TRBV29-1	GVDPNTEAF